This T cell receptor beta chain was sequenced during a study of T cell responses to AZD1222 COVID-19 vaccine. Whole-study context: Samples with a second dose at about 4 or about 12 weeks were pooled together.

In the case of this clone: Its specificity is not known.

Findings and limits, study-wide: The study sampled repertoires only after the peak T cell response. Clonal diversity was possibly underestimated, and the donors were mostly white British, with more females.

TCRdb keeps only in-frame clones here, not all; method: immunoSEQ multiplex PCR. The table records tens of thousands of clones, over 80% of them present only once. Germline-derived CDR1 and CDR2 are MDHEN and SYDVKM. The CDR3 runs to 18 residues. Trimming at V came to 2 bases and at J to 0 bases, leaving 10 bases not matched to a gene. The clonotype originates from an adult in good health. The genes are TRBV28 and TRBJ1-5; 7 bases agree with TRBD1. The sequencing here drew on peripheral blood, taken on day 0 of AZD1222 vaccination. CDR3 residues: CASSLLPGQFYSNQPQHF. In DNA, the CDR3 is TGTGCCAGCAGTTTACTCCCGGGACAGTTTTATAGCAATCAGCCCCAGCATTTT.